This T cell receptor beta chain was sequenced for a study of early T cells in non-severe SARS-CoV-2 infection. About the study: Sequencing of unsorted whole blood was done on bulk RNA, leaving chains unpaired.

TCRdb re-called the 5' RACE reads with MiXCR, one entry per CDR3 protein. The sample includes 25,000 to 35,000 distinct CDR3 sequences, under 6% of them seen just once. This clonotype was recorded many times. The CDR3 has 19 amino acids. From germline, CDR1 is LGHNA and CDR2 YSLEER. Unmatched junction bases numbered 17, after V lost 4 bases and J lost 8 bases. Sequenced sample: whole blood. The rearrangement links TRBV4-3 to TRBJ2-3; 14 nucleotides match TRBD2. The sequence derives from an adult who was a healthcare worker with PCR-confirmed SARS-CoV-2 infection or an uninfected control (not recorded which). CDR3 sequence: CASSPSEGTSGRQGATQYF. The CDR3 DNA sequence: TGCGCCAGCAGCCCGAGCGAAGGGACTAGCGGGAGACAGGGAGCTACGCAGTATTTT.